This TCR beta chain originates from a study of control samples from healthy donors and cancer patients. The assay was immunoSEQ multiplex PCR, and TCRdb's table has in-frame clones only and misses some. The sample gives about 55,000 clones, 90% to 97% of which show up once; roughly 0.99% is in the top ten. The sequencing sample was made of blood. The source is a woman aged 18-30 years in good health.

CDR3 in DNA: TGTGCCAGCAGCCAGGCCAGGAGCAATCAGCCCCAGCATTTT. Its translation is CASSQARSNQPQHF. J is TRBJ1-5 and V is TRBV3-1 (or the pseudogene TRBV3-2), with D hard to call. Germline V gene data show CDR1 as LGHDT and CDR2 as YNNKEL (reference sequence). Trimming took off 3 bases at V and 1 base at J, with 7 bases between the two ends. The CDR3 runs 14 residues.